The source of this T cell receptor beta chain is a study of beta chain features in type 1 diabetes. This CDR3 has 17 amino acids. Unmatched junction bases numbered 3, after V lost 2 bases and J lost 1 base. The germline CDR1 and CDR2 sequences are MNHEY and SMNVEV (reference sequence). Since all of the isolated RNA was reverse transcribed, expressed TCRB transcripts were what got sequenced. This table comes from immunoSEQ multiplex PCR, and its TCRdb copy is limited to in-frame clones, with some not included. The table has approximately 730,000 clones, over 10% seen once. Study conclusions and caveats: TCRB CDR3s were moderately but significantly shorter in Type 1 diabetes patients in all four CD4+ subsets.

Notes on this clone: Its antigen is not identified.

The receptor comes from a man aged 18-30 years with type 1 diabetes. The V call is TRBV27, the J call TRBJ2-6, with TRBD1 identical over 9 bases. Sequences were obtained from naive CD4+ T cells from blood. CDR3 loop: CASSLRTGVSGANVLTF. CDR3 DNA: TGTGCCAGCAGTTTACGGACAGGGGTTTCTGGGGCCAACGTCCTGACTTTC.